This T cell receptor (beta chain) is drawn from a study of post-analysis software for immune sequencing data. Details on this clonotype: The antigen remains unidentified.

TCR beta cDNA libraries included unique molecular identifiers. TCRdb recomputed calls from the PCR reads with MiXCR, one row per CDR3 protein. This table holds about 540,000 distinct CDR3 sequences, 34% found once. Notes on the study in general: Patients had higher frequencies than controls of about 5 TRBV segments, including TRBV5-6, TRBV5-1 and TRBV20-1.

Germline CDR1 is MNHEY and CDR2 is SVGAGI. The CDR3 length is 15 residues. Trimming stripped 4 bases from V and 0 bases from J, with 12 bases between. Sequencing was performed on blood. The chain is built from TRBV6-5 and TRBJ1-1, with no clear D. This clonotype originated in a girl aged 2-17 years with multiple sclerosis. CDR3 DNA: TGTGCCAGCAGTTCCTACGGGGTCATGAACACTGAAGCTTTCTTT. Its translation is CASSSYGVMNTEAFF.